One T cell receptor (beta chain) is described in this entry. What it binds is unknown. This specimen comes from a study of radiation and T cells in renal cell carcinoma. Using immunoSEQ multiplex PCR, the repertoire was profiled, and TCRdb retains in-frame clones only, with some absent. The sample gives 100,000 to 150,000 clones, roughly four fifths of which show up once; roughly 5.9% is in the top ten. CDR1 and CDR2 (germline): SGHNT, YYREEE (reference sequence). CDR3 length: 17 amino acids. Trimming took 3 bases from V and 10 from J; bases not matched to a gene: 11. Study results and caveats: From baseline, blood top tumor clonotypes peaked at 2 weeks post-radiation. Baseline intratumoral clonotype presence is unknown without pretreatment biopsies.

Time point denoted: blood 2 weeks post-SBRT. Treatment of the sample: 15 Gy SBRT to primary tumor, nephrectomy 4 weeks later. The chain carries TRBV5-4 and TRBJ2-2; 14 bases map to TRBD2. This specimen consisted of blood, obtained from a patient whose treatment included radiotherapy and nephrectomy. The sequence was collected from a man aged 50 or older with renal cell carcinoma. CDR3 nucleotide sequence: TGTGCCAGCAGCTCCCCAACCACGGGACTAGCGGGAGTGGAGCTGTTTTTT. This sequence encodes CASSSPTTGLAGVELFF.